Here is one T cell receptor (beta chain) with its context. What it recognizes is unknown. CDR1 is MNHEY, CDR2 SVGAGI, per germline. This CDR3 contains 13 residues. Trimming took 2 bases from V and 5 from J, leaving 9 bases between them. The sample originates from a study of cytomegalovirus exposure and HLA in healthy donors. Study observations and caveats: The authors excluded some V segments, including TRBV6-2 and TRBV6-3, as indistinguishable. Earlier analysis yielded a pattern in which most TCR beta V segments were productive about 90% or about 30% of the time.

With 60 Vbeta and 13 Jbeta primers, the PCR was carried out. Data came from immunoSEQ multiplex PCR; TCRdb stores just in-frame clones and leaves some out. This table holds 250,000 to 350,000 clones, 75% to 90% found once. The sequence derives from a girl aged 2 to 10 in good health and CMV-seronegative. This chain joins TRBV6-5 and TRBJ2-5; TRBD1 is a possible D gene (5 bases). Sequencing used PBMCs. As DNA, the CDR3 is TGTGCCAGCAGTTACGACAGACTCGAGACCCAGTACTTC. Protein: CASSYDRLETQYF.